The 20 T cell receptor beta chains given below trace back to one sample, sequenced in a study of radiation and T cells in renal cell carcinoma. Noted time point: blood 4 weeks post-SBRT, at nephrectomy. The sample's treatment: 15 Gy SBRT to primary tumor, nephrectomy 4 weeks later. Sequencing used immunoSEQ multiplex PCR; TCRdb keeps in-frame clones, though not all of them. In the table there are roughly 170,000 clones, less than 90% of which are singletons. The source material was blood, sampled from a patient whose treatment included radiotherapy and nephrectomy. These receptors were collected from a woman between 50 and 59 years old with renal cell carcinoma.

This chain links TRBV7-2 with TRBJ2-7; TRBD2 matches 7 bases. V lost 5 bases and J lost 3; bases outside the gene matches: 13. Germline CDR1 is SGHTA and CDR2 is FQGNSA. The CDR3 has 16 amino acids. The CDR3 DNA sequence: TGTGCCAGCAGCCAAACCGCCGGGGGGTTAATCTACGAGCAGTACTTC. This translates into CASSQTAGGLIYEQYF.

The V and J genes are TRBV19 and TRBJ1-2; D call uncertain. Trimming removed 5 bases at V and 8 bases at J, with 12 bases between. The CDR3 has 12 residues. Germline-derived CDR1 and CDR2 are LNHDA and SQIVND (reference sequence). CDR3 sequence reads: CASSLNIYGYTF. The CDR3 DNA is TGTGCCAGTAGTCTAAACATCTACGGCTACACCTTC.

The chain carries TRBV7-2 and TRBJ2-4, with TRBD2 matching 8 bases. J was trimmed by 4 bases and V by 3 bases; bases with no gene match: 8. Germline loops: CDR1 SGHTA, CDR2 FQGNSA. The CDR3 sequence is 16 residues long. The CDR3 bases are TGTGCCAGCAGCTTCACCGGGACTAGTGAAAAAAACATTCAGTACTTC. Residues: CASSFTGTSEKNIQYF.

The V call is TRBV5-1, the J call TRBJ1-4; 10 bases match TRBD1. V shed 3 bases and J 6 bases; nucleotides not matched to a gene: 5. The CDR3 length is 15 residues. Looked up from germline, CDR1 is SGHRS and CDR2 is YFSETQ. This chain's CDR3 is CASSSDRGRDEKLFF. The DNA for the CDR3 is TGCGCCAGCAGCTCGGACAGGGGGAGGGATGAAAAACTGTTTTTT.

V is TRBV7-2 and J is TRBJ2-7; 10 nucleotides line up with TRBD1. Germline-derived CDR1 and CDR2 are SGHTA and FQGNSA. J was trimmed by 4 bases and V by 5 bases; bases with no gene match: 8. The CDR3 runs 15 residues. The CDR3 DNA reads TGTGCCAGCAGCCAACAACCGGGACAGGGGTACGAGCAGTACTTC. Translation gives CASSQQPGQGYEQYF.

The chain is built from TRBV19 and TRBJ1-6; 8 nucleotides align to TRBD1. J gave up 7 bases and V 5 bases, and 7 bases lay outside the gene matches. CDR3 length equals 15 residues. CDR1 is LNHDA, CDR2 SQIVND, per germline (reference sequence). Here the CDR3 reads CASSVQWTGNSPLHF. The CDR3 DNA sequence: TGTGCCAGTAGTGTACAATGGACAGGGAATTCACCCCTCCACTTT.

The rearrangement joins TRBV13 to TRBJ1-1, with a tentative D call TRBD1 (6 bases). Per the germline V gene, CDR1 is PRHDT and CDR2 is FYEKMQ (reference sequence). Trimming stripped 2 bases from V and 10 bases from J, with 8 bases between. The CDR3 spans 11 residues. CDR3 DNA sequence: TGTGCCAGCAGCTTAAGGGGGGGAGCTTTCTTT. Protein sequence: CASSLRGGAFF. Looking up the rest from reference TRBV13 and TRBJ1-1 gives the full variable domain: AAGVIQSPRHLIKEKRETATLKCYPIPRHDTVYWYQQGPGQDPQFLISFYEKMQSDKGSIPDRFSAQQFSDYHSELNMSSLELGDSALYFCASSLRGGAFFGQGTRLTVV.

This clone was picked up a small number of times. The rearrangement links TRBV19 to TRBJ1-5; D not resolved. The CDR3 extends over 14 amino acids. The ends were cut back, 4 bases at V and 6 bases at J, with 13 bases in the middle. Germline V gene lookup returns CDR1 LNHDA and CDR2 SQIVND (reference sequence). Here the CDR3 reads CASSRLDGSQPQHF. Written as DNA, the CDR3 is TGTGCCAGTAGTAGGTTGGACGGGAGTCAGCCCCAGCATTTT.

V and J are TRBV7-6 and TRBJ2-3; 12 positions match TRBD2. Germline V gene lookup returns CDR1 SGHVS and CDR2 FNYEAQ. J lost 2 bases, V lost 5 bases, and 5 bases had no gene match. There are 16 residues in the CDR3. The CDR3, as DNA: TGTGCCAGCAGCCCTAGCGGGGGGGTGTCCACAGATACGCAGTATTTT. Protein sequence: CASSPSGGVSTDTQYF.

This chain links TRBV5-6 with TRBJ1-2; 8 bases are a match to TRBD1. Germline V gene lookup returns CDR1 SGHDT and CDR2 YYEEEE. Trimming cost V 3 bases and J 4 bases; bases outside gene matches: 8. The CDR3 runs to 15 residues. CDR3 amino acids: CASSYKDRVTYGYTF. CDR3 DNA: TGTGCCAGCAGCTATAAGGACAGGGTTACCTATGGCTACACCTTC.

The chain employs TRBV18 and TRBJ2-5; maybe TRBD1 (7 bases). Germline V gene lookup returns CDR1 KGHSH and CDR2 LQKENI. Trimming stripped 3 bases from V and 1 base from J, with 9 bases between. The CDR3 is made up of 14 amino acids. CDR3 coding DNA: TGTGCCAGCTCACCGGAGGGGGCCCAAGAGACCCAGTACTTC. This gives the protein CASSPEGAQETQYF.

Concerning this clone: At one end the junction does not follow the germline gene, possibly because of a read error. The chain recombines TRBV7-7 with TRBJ2-1; TRBD2 aligns across 10 bases. Germline values: CDR1 SSHAT, CDR2 FNYEAQ (reference sequence). This CDR3 has 17 residues. The CDR3: CASSPRVASGGANEQFF. CDR3 nucleotide sequence: TGTGCTAGCAGCCCTAGGGTGGCAAGCGGGGGGGCCAATGAGCAGTTCTTC. The whole variable domain, filled in from reference TRBV7-7 and TRBJ2-1, reads GAGVSQSPRYKVTKRGQDVTLRCDPISSHATLYWYQQALGQGPEFLTYFNYEAQPDKSGLPSDRFSAERPEGSISTLTIQRTEQRDSAMYRCASSPRVASGGANEQFFGPGTRLTVL.

DNA for the CDR3: TGTGCCAGCAGCTATGGGAGGGAACGAAACACCATATATTTT. This translates into CASSYGRERNTIYF. The chain couples TRBV9 to TRBJ1-3; D gene ambiguous. Germline V CDR1 and CDR2: SGDLS, YYNGEE. CDR3 size: 14 residues. Trimming took off 4 bases at V and 5 bases at J, with 13 bases between the two ends. Together with reference TRBV9 and TRBJ1-3, the CDR3 gives the full variable domain: DSGVTQTPKHLITATGQRVTLRCSPRSGDLSVYWYQQSLDQGLQFLIQYYNGEERAKGNILERFSAQQFPDLHSELNLSSLELGDSALYFCASSYGRERNTIYFGEGSWLTVV.

This clone came up once. J is TRBJ1-1 and V is TRBV4-3; D may be TRBD1 (6 bases). Germline CDR1 is LGHNA and CDR2 is YSLEER. V was cut by 0 bases and J by 10 bases, with 30 bases left in between. The CDR3 runs 19 residues. The CDR3 is CASSQDPTGAGARSRGAFF. Here the CDR3 DNA reads TGCGCCAGCAGCCAAGATCCCACGGGGGCCGGCGCACGCTCTAGGGGAGCTTTCTTT.

The rearrangement joins TRBV29-1 to TRBJ2-1; D gene uncertain. CDR1 and CDR2 (germline): SQVTM, ANQGSEA. V shed 1 base and J shed 15 bases, with 10 bases lying between them. The CDR3 runs 10 residues. Here the CDR3 reads CSVEVITRFF. The CDR3 nucleotides are TGCAGCGTTGAAGTAATAACCCGGTTCTTC.

CDR3 nucleotide sequence: TGCAGCGTCCTACTAGTTCTGAATACGCAGTATTTT. Encoded protein: CSVLLVLNTQYF. The V gene is TRBV29-1, the J gene TRBJ2-3; TRBD2 might be the D (5 bases). This CDR3 has 12 amino acids. Trimming cost V 6 bases and J 7 bases, with 14 bases left between them. Germline values: CDR1 SQVTM, CDR2 ANQGSEA.

The chain combines TRBV18 with TRBJ1-4; D is unresolved. The CDR3 consists of 14 residues. From germline, CDR1 is KGHSH and CDR2 LQKENI. V lost 3 bases and J lost 5, with 10 bases in between. DNA of the CDR3: TGTGCCAGCTCACCGTGGGCAGACAATGAAAAACTGTTTTTT. Translation: CASSPWADNEKLFF.

The V and J genes are TRBV6-1 and TRBJ2-5, with D possibly being TRBD1 (6 bases). Trimming shortened V by 10 bases and J by 0 bases, and 9 bases separated the two germline ends. Germline CDR1 is MNHNS and CDR2 is SASEGT. CDR3 length: 12 residues. The DNA for the CDR3 is TGTGCCAATCGGGACAACCAAGAGACCCAGTACTTC. It specifies CANRDNQETQYF.

The chain recombines TRBV29-1 with TRBJ2-7, with D perhaps matching TRBD1 or TRBD2 (5 bases each). The CDR3 runs 14 residues. Looked up from germline, CDR1 is SQVTM and CDR2 is ANQGSEA. Trimming took off 5 bases at V and 0 bases at J, with 14 bases between the two ends. This CDR3 reads CSVLARGFSYEQYF. CDR3 nucleotide sequence: TGCAGCGTTCTGGCCCGGGGCTTCTCCTACGAGCAGTACTTC.

The rearrangement joins TRBV30 to TRBJ1-1; TRBD1 agrees at 7 bases. Unmatched junction bases numbered 6, after V lost 8 bases and J lost 3 bases. The CDR3 covers 12 residues. Looked up from germline, CDR1 is GTSNPN and CDR2 is SVGIG (reference sequence). This CDR3 is CARAGGYTEAFF. CDR3 nucleotide sequence: TGTGCCCGTGCAGGGGGGTACACTGAAGCTTTCTTT.